What follows are 10 T cell receptor beta chains derived from one specimen sequenced in a study of cytomegalovirus exposure and HLA in healthy donors. The PCR contained 60 Vbeta and 13 Jbeta primers. Here immunoSEQ multiplex PCR was the method, and the copy in TCRdb shows in-frame clones only, minus some. The sample has 150,000 to 200,000 clones, more than 65% seen once. The sample taken for sequencing was PBMCs. The source of these receptors is a man aged 18 to 35 in good health and CMV-seropositive.

The CDR3 reads CASSLARTASGGYTF. The CDR3 DNA follows: TGTGCCAGCAGCTTAGCTAGGACAGCCTCGGGTGGCTACACCTTC. The chain is built from TRBV11-2 and TRBJ1-2; D is perhaps TRBD1 (6 bases). This CDR3 has 15 residues. Trimming pared 1 base from V and 7 bases from J, leaving 16 bases between. Germline CDR1 SGHAT, CDR2 FQNNGV. Variable domain in full (rest from reference TRBV11-2 and TRBJ1-2): EAGVAQSPRYKIIEKRQSVAFWCNPISGHATLYWYQQILGQGPKLLIQFQNNGVVDDSQLPKDRFSAERLKGVDSTLKIQPAKLEDSAVYLCASSLARTASGGYTFGSGTRLTVV.

This sequence joins TRBV10-3 and TRBJ2-2, with D maybe TRBD2 (6 bases). V gave up 10 bases and J gave up 7 bases, with 13 bases separating them. CDR1 is ENHRY, CDR2 SYGVKD, per germline. The CDR3 extends over 12 amino acids. The CDR3 region is CATGPRGGELFF. Written as DNA, the CDR3 is TGTGCCACGGGGCCGCGGGGCGGGGAGCTGTTTTTT.

The chain combines TRBV7-9 with TRBJ2-2; D might be TRBD1 (5 bases). The V end lost 2 bases, the J end lost 4 bases, and 8 bases lay between the germline ends. The CDR3 is made up of 14 amino acids. The germline gives CDR1 SEHNR, CDR2 FQNEAQ (reference sequence). Written as DNA, the CDR3 is TGTGCCAGCAGCTTACCGACAGTCACCGGGGAGCTGTTTTTT. It specifies CASSLPTVTGELFF.

The rearrangement links TRBV15 to TRBJ1-3, with a tentative D call TRBD1 (6 bases). The CDR3 totals 14 residues. Trimming removed 0 bases at V and 8 bases at J, with 11 bases between. Per germline, CDR1 LNHNV and CDR2 YYDKDF (reference sequence). The CDR3 here is CATSRDQGGDTIYF. In DNA form, the CDR3 reads TGTGCCACCAGCAGAGATCAAGGGGGGGACACCATATATTTT.

The V call is TRBV6-1, the J call TRBJ2-1; TRBD2 might be the D (6 bases). V was trimmed by 5 bases and J by 6 bases, leaving 11 bases between them. This CDR3 spans 13 amino acids. Germline CDR1 is MNHNS and CDR2 is SASEGT. CDR3 nucleotides: TGTGCCAGCAGTCTCCTGGGGGGCAATGAGCAGTTCTTC. As protein: CASSLLGGNEQFF.

This chain connects TRBV12-5 to TRBJ2-7; D unclear. V was clipped by 1 base and J by 2 bases, with 9 bases between them. CDR1 LGHNT and CDR2 FRNRAP come from the germline V gene. The CDR3 loop spans 14 amino acids. The CDR3 sequence is CASGLDPGPYEQYF. CDR3 DNA sequence: TGTGCTAGTGGTTTGGATCCAGGTCCCTACGAGCAGTACTTC.

This clone was seen more than once but under ten times. V usage is TRBV7-6 and J usage is TRBJ1-4; 7 bases line up with TRBD1. Germline CDR1 reads SGHVS; CDR2 reads FNYEAQ. Trimming cost V 3 bases and J 7 bases; bases outside gene matches: 5. This CDR3 has 14 amino acids. The CDR3 coding sequence is TGTGCCAGCAGCTTCCTCCGGGACAGTGAAAAACTGTTTTTT. This encodes CASSFLRDSEKLFF.

The chain couples TRBV4-1 to TRBJ2-5; 7 bases agree with TRBD2. The better agreement between TRBJ2-7 and the DNA end casts doubt on the J call. Looked up from germline, CDR1 is MGHRA and CDR2 is YSYEKL. The CDR3 sequence is 15 residues long. The CDR3 nucleotides read TGCGCCAGCAGCCAAGGTGCGGGGGACTTCTACGAGCAGTACTTC. It yields the protein CASSQGAGDFYEQYF.

The rearrangement links TRBV5-1 to TRBJ2-5; TRBD1 matches 8 bases. Germline CDR1 and CDR2: SGHRS and YFSETQ. V trimming: 3 bases; J trimming: 4 bases; junction bases outside the gene matches: 5. The CDR3 loop spans 14 amino acids. CDR3 protein: CASSSDRVGETQYF. The CDR3 DNA reads TGCGCCAGCAGCTCGGACAGGGTCGGAGAGACCCAGTACTTC. Complete variable domain (other parts from reference TRBV5-1 and TRBJ2-5): KAGVTQTPRYLIKTRGQQVTLSCSPISGHRSVSWYQQTPGQGLQFLFEYFSETQRNKGNFPGRFSGRQFSNSRSEMNVSTLELGDSALYLCASSSDRVGETQYFGPGTRLLVL.

The chain employs TRBV28 and TRBJ2-3, with D possibly TRBD1 on 6 matching bases. The CDR3 spans 15 residues. With 3 bases removed from V and 5 bases from J, the gap between germline ends came to 15 bases. CDR1 and CDR2 from the germline V gene are MDHEN and SYDVKM. The CDR3 region has the DNA TGTGCCAGCAGTTTTCAAGGCAGGGGTAAAGATACGCAGTATTTT. This encodes CASSFQGRGKDTQYF.